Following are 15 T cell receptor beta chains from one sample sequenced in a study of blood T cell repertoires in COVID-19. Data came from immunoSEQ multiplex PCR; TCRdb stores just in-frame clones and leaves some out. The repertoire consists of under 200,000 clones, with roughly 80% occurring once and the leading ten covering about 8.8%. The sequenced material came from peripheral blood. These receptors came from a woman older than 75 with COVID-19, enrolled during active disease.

CDR3 sequence (DNA): TGTGCCAGCAGCTTAGACCTCTACAATGAGCAGTTCTTC. Translated, it gives CASSLDLYNEQFF. The chain uses TRBV11-3 and TRBJ2-1; D gene unclear. The V and J ends lost 0 bases and 3 bases respectively, with 3 bases between them. The CDR3 spans 13 residues. Germline-derived CDR1 and CDR2 are SGHNT and YENEEA.

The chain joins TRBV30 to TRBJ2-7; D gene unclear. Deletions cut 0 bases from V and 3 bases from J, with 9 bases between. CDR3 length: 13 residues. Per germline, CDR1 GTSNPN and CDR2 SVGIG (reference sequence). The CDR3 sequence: CAWSVRGSYEQYF. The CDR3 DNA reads TGTGCCTGGAGTGTACGTGGCAGCTACGAGCAGTACTTC.

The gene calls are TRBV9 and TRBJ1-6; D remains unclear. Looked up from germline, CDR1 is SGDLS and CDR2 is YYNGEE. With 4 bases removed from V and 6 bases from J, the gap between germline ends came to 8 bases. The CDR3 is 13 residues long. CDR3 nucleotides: TGTGCCAGCAGCCGGGAGTCTAATTCACCCCTCCACTTT. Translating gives CASSRESNSPLHF.

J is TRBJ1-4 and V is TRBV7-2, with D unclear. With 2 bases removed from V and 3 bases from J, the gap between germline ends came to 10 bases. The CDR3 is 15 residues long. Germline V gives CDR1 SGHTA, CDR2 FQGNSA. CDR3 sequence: CASSLWSGANEKLFF. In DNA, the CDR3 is TGTGCCAGCAGCTTATGGTCCGGGGCTAATGAAAAACTGTTTTTT.

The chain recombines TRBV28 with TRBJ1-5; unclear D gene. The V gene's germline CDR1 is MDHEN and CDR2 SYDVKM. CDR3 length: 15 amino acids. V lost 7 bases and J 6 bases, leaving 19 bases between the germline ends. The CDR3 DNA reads TGTGCCAGCAAGGAGACGGCGAAGTTAGGTCAGCCCCAGCATTTT. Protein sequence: CASKETAKLGQPQHF.

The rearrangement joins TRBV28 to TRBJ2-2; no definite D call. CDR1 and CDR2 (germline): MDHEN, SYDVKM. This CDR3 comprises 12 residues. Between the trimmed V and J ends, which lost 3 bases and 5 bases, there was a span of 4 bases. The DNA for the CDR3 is TGTGCCAGCAGTTTGGCAACCGGGGAGCTGTTTTTT. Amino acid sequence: CASSLATGELFF.

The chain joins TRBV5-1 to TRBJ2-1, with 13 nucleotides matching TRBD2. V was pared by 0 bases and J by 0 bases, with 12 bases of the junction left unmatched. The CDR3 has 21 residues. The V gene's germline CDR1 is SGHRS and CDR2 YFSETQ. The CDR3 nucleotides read TGCGCCAGCAGCTTGGGAGGGGCAGGGACTAGCGGGGCTAGCTCCTACAATGAGCAGTTCTTC. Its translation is CASSLGGAGTSGASSYNEQFF.

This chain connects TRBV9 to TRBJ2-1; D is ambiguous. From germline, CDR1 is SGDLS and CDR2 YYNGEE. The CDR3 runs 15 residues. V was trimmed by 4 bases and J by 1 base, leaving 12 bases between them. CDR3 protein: CASSPTGRSYNEQFF. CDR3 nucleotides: TGTGCCAGCAGCCCAACGGGTCGGTCCTACAATGAGCAGTTCTTC.

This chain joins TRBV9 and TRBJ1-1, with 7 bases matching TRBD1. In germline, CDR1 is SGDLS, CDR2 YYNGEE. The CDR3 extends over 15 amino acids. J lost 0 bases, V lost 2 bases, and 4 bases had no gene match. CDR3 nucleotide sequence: TGTGCCAGCAGCGTGGGGGACAGATTGAACACTGAAGCTTTCTTT. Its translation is CASSVGDRLNTEAFF.

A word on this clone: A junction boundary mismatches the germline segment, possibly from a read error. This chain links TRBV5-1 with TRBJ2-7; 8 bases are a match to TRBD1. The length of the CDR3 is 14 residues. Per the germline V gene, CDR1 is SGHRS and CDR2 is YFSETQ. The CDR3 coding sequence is TGCGCCAGCGGTCCGGGACAGGCCACGGGCAACCGGGACTTC. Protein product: CASGPGQATGNRDF.

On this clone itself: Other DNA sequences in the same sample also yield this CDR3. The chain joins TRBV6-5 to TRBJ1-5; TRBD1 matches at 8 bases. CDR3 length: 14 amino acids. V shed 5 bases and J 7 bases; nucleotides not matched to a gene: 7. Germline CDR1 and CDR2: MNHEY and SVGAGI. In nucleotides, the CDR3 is TGTGCCAGCAGTCCCGGACAGGGTAGGCAGCCCCAGCATTTT. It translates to CASSPGQGRQPQHF.

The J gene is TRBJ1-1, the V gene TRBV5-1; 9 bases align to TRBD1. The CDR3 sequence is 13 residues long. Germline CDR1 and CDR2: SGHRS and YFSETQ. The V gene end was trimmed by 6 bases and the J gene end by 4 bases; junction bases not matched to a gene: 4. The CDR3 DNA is TGCGCCAGCAATACAGGGGGCTCCACTGAAGCTTTCTTT. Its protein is CASNTGGSTEAFF.

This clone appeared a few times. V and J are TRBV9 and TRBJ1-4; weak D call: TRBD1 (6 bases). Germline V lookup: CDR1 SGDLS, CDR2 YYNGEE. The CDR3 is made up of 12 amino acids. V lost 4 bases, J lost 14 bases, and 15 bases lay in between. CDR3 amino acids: CASSPRGKGLFF. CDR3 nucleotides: TGTGCCAGCAGCCCGAGGGGGAAGGGGCTGTTTTTT.

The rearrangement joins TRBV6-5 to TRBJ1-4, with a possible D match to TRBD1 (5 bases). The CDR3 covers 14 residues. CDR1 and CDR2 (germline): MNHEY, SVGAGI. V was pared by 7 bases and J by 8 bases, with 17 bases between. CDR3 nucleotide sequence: TGTGCCAGCATTGCTTACGACAGAGAAGAAAAACTGTTTTTT. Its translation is CASIAYDREEKLFF.

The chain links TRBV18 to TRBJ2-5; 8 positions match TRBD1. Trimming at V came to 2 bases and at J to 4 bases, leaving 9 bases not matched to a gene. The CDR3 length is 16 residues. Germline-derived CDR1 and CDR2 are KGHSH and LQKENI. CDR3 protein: CASSPALLQGGETQYF. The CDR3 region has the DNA TGTGCCAGCTCACCAGCTTTATTACAGGGGGGAGAGACCCAGTACTTC.